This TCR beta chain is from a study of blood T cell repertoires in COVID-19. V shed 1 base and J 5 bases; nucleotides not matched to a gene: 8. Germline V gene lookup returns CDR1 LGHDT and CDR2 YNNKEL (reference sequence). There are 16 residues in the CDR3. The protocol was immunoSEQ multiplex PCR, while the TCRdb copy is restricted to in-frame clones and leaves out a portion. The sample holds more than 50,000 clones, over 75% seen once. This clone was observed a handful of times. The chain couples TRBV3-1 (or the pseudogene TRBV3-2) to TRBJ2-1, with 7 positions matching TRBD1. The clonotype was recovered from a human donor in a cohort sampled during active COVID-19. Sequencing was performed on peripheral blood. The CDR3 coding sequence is TGTGCCAGCAGCCAAGGGTTAGGGGGCAAGCACAATGAGCAGTTCTTC. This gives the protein CASSQGLGGKHNEQFF.